The 7 T cell receptor beta chains below all came from one sample that was sequenced in a study of cytomegalovirus exposure and HLA in healthy donors. The table came from immunoSEQ multiplex PCR; TCRdb's copy has only in-frame clones and leaves some out. The sample holds about 92,000 clones; over 85% are singletons and the top ten take approximately 1%. Sample: PBMCs. The receptors derive from a woman in her 30s in good health and CMV-seropositive.

The rearrangement links TRBV5-1 to TRBJ1-5, with 7 bases matching TRBD1. CDR3 length equals 20 residues. Germline V gives CDR1 SGHRS, CDR2 YFSETQ. Trimming took 3 bases from V and 0 from J; bases not matched to a gene: 18. CDR3 residues: CASSSPLMDRRFDSNQPQHF. The CDR3 DNA sequence: TGCGCCAGCAGCTCCCCCCTTATGGACAGGCGTTTTGATAGCAATCAGCCCCAGCATTTT. The variable domain in full, with the rest retrieved from reference TRBV5-1 and TRBJ1-5, is KAGVTQTPRYLIKTRGQQVTLSCSPISGHRSVSWYQQTPGQGLQFLFEYFSETQRNKGNFPGRFSGRQFSNSRSEMNVSTLELGDSALYLCASSSPLMDRRFDSNQPQHFGDGTRLSIL.

The chain couples TRBV19 to TRBJ1-4; D not resolved. The CDR3 has 15 residues. The V and J ends lost 4 bases and 8 bases respectively, with 17 bases between them. Germline lookup yields CDR1 LNHDA and CDR2 SQIVND (reference sequence). CDR3 coding DNA: TGTGCCAGTAGTAGATCGAGGAATTTGGCGGAAAAACTGTTTTTT. It yields the protein CASSRSRNLAEKLFF.

This clone was detected only once. This chain joins TRBV25-1 and TRBJ2-7; tentative D call: TRBD2 (6 bases). The germline V and J ends were trimmed by 2 bases and 0 bases, with 11 bases remaining between them. The CDR3 is made up of 15 amino acids. Germline-derived CDR1 and CDR2 are MGHDK and SYGVNS. The CDR3 reads CASSEGSGPSYEQYF. DNA for the CDR3: TGTGCCAGCAGTGAAGGTAGCGGTCCCTCCTACGAGCAGTACTTC.

CDR3 bases: TGTGCCAGCAGCTTTAGTAGCTCCCTGTTTAGGGAGACCCAGTACTTC. This sequence encodes CASSFSSSLFRETQYF. V and J are TRBV11-2 and TRBJ2-5; D unresolved. The germline CDR1 and CDR2 sequences are SGHAT and FQNNGV. The CDR3 sequence is 16 residues long. Deletions cut 3 bases from V and 5 bases from J, with 19 bases between.

The V gene is TRBV4-3, the J gene TRBJ2-7; 10 bases map to TRBD1. CDR3 size: 16 residues. Germline loops: CDR1 LGHNA, CDR2 YSLEER. J was trimmed by 3 bases and V by 0 bases; bases with no gene match: 5. DNA of the CDR3: TGCGCCAGCAGCCAAGAATCCGGGACAGGGGTCTACGAGCAGTACTTC. Protein sequence: CASSQESGTGVYEQYF.

The chain recombines TRBV11-2 with TRBJ2-2; 15 bases fit TRBD2. Germline V lookup: CDR1 SGHAT, CDR2 FQNNGV. The CDR3 is 19 amino acids. V lost 4 bases, J lost 4 bases, and 10 bases stayed unmatched. As DNA, the CDR3 is TGTGCCAGCAGCTCCGGGACTAGCGGGAGGTTGCTTACCACCGGGGAGCTGTTTTTT. Translation: CASSSGTSGRLLTTGELFF.

The chain has TRBV18 and TRBJ2-1; D perhaps matches TRBD1 (6 bases). From germline, CDR1 is KGHSH and CDR2 LQKENI. The CDR3 runs to 13 residues. The V gene lost 5 bases and the J gene lost 8 bases, with 13 bases spanning the gap. The CDR3 sequence is CASSATGSDEQFF. The CDR3 DNA reads TGTGCCAGCTCAGCGACAGGTTCGGATGAGCAGTTCTTC.